The T cell receptor beta chain under discussion was sequenced for a study of blood T cell repertoires in COVID-19. Assay: immunoSEQ multiplex PCR; the TCRdb copy retains only in-frame clones and omits some. In the table there are 110,000 to 150,000 clones, roughly four fifths of which are singletons. Material: PBMCs or T cells enriched from blood (not recorded which). This receptor was identified in a middle-aged man who had recovered from COVID-19.

The CDR3 coding sequence is TGTGCCACCAGTGATCCTTCGGGGGGCCCCTCCTACAATGAGCAGTTCTTC. Its translation: CATSDPSGGPSYNEQFF. The chain has TRBV24-1 and TRBJ2-1, with D perhaps matching TRBD2 (7 bases). Trimming took off 3 bases at V and 0 bases at J, with 14 bases between the two ends. The CDR3 spans 17 residues. CDR1 is KGHDR, CDR2 SFDVKD, per germline.